The 15 T cell receptor beta chains presented below share a single source sample, sequenced in a study of human T cells and chemical hapten exposure. TCRdb fed the RACE reads into MiXCR, producing one record per CDR3 protein. Counted here are 300,000 to 450,000 distinct CDR3 sequences, roughly 4.8% occurring once; the ten biggest clones make up under 3%. Time point given: patch test 1, 2 weeks after DPC sensitization. The treatment: therapeutic diphenylcyclopropenone sensitization with weekly scalp DPC. The input for sequencing was whole blood, taken in connection with sensitization to the hapten diphenylcyclopropenone (DPC). The receptors shown here come from a woman aged 45-65 years with alopecia areata. Some clones in this sample may be carry-over from other donors' samples.

This clonotype was observed once. A read error is possible here, since a much larger clone lies one base away. The genes are TRBV7-9 and TRBJ2-1, with D possibly matching TRBD1 (6 bases). This CDR3 spans 16 amino acids. Between the trimmed V and J ends, which lost 4 bases and 5 bases, there was a span of 18 bases. CDR1 and CDR2 from the germline V gene are SEHNR and FQNEAQ (reference sequence). For the CDR3, the DNA is TGTGCCAGCAGCTCCGTTAGGGTAGCAGGGGACAATGAGCAGTTCTTC. Its translation: CASSSVRVAGDNEQFF.

This clonotype was picked up a small number of times. The chain links TRBV20-1 to TRBJ1-1, with TRBD1 as a possible D gene (6 bases). Trimming took 2 bases from V and 3 from J, leaving 13 bases between them. This CDR3 region has 14 residues. Germline lookup yields CDR1 DFQATT and CDR2 SNEGSKA (reference sequence). The CDR3 sequence: CSARPIRGDTEAFF. DNA for the CDR3: TGCAGTGCTAGACCTATTAGGGGGGACACTGAAGCTTTCTTT.

Many counts were recorded for this clonotype. This chain joins TRBV7-9 and TRBJ1-5, with D possibly matching TRBD1 (5 bases). There are 15 residues in the CDR3. Trimming removed 0 bases from V and 7 bases from J, with 13 bases in between. Germline lookup yields CDR1 SEHNR and CDR2 FQNEAQ (reference sequence). DNA of the CDR3: TGTGCCAGCAGCTTAGCGGGGCAGGCCACCCAGCCCCAGCATTTT. Translating gives CASSLAGQATQPQHF.

This clonotype was detected many times. DNA of the CDR3: TGTGCCTGGACCGGTAATGTAGGGGGGAAGTATTTT. Its translation: CAWTGNVGGKYF. This chain joins TRBV30 and TRBJ2-3; D may correspond to TRBD1 or TRBD2 (6 bases each). The length of the CDR3 is 12 residues. Germline CDR1 is GTSNPN and CDR2 is SVGIG (reference sequence). V gave up 4 bases and J gave up 13 bases, with 18 bases separating them.

At least ten counts were recorded for this clonotype. CDR3 sequence (DNA): TGCAGTGCTAGACCGGGACCTAGCTCCTACAATGAGCAGTTCTTC. It codes for CSARPGPSSYNEQFF. The V call is TRBV20-1, the J call TRBJ2-1; D may match TRBD1 or TRBD2 (5 bases each). Deletions cut 2 bases from V and 0 bases from J, with 11 bases between. Germline V gene sequence: CDR1 DFQATT, CDR2 SNEGSKA (reference sequence). This CDR3 spans 15 amino acids.

The chain employs TRBV5-1 and TRBJ1-2; a weak D match, TRBD1 (6 bases). The CDR3 loop spans 13 amino acids. CDR1 is SGHRS and CDR2 is YFSETQ in the germline V gene. V lost 2 bases, J lost 7 bases, and 12 bases lay in between. The CDR3 nucleotides read TGCGCCAGCAGCTTAGGGGGAAGCTCTGGCTACACCTTC. Protein sequence: CASSLGGSSGYTF.

This clonotype was detected ten times or more. This rearrangement joins TRBV6-1 to TRBJ2-5; D is unresolved. Germline loops: CDR1 MNHNS, CDR2 SASEGT. The CDR3 runs 14 residues. Deletions cut 2 bases from V and 7 bases from J, with 14 bases between. CDR3 DNA: TGTGCCAGCAGTGAACGGGTTGGGGTAGGGACCCAGTACTTC. Protein product: CASSERVGVGTQYF.

The gene calls are TRBV30 and TRBJ2-5; no clear D. The CDR3 totals 12 residues. Trimming left V 2 bases short and J 4 bases short, with 8 bases between. In germline, CDR1 is GTSNPN, CDR2 SVGIG (reference sequence). CDR3 DNA: TGTGCCTGGAGTCCCCGCGCAGAGACCCAGTACTTC. It translates to CAWSPRAETQYF.

This clonotype showed up many times. The V and J genes are TRBV3-1 and TRBJ2-3; unclear D gene. Deletions cut 0 bases from V and 0 bases from J, with 13 bases between. There are 17 residues in the CDR3. The V gene's germline CDR1 is LGHDT and CDR2 YNNKEL (reference sequence). The CDR3 loop reads CASSQDIAVASTDTQYF. DNA of the CDR3: TGTGCCAGCAGCCAAGATATAGCCGTTGCGAGCACAGATACGCAGTATTTT.

This clonotype has a count of ten or more. The V call is TRBV9, the J call TRBJ2-7; a weak D match, TRBD1 (6 bases). Germline V lookup: CDR1 SGDLS, CDR2 YYNGEE. The V end was cut by 3 bases, the J end by 0 bases, with 16 bases between. This CDR3 contains 16 residues. The CDR3 spells CASSADRDTYSYEQYF. CDR3 DNA: TGTGCCAGCAGCGCCGACCGGGACACCTACTCCTACGAGCAGTACTTC.

This clonotype was seen a few times. The J gene is TRBJ2-3, the V gene TRBV2; weak D call: TRBD2 (5 bases). CDR1 and CDR2 (germline): SNHLY, FYNNEI. Trimming pared 6 bases from V and 2 bases from J, leaving 15 bases between. This CDR3 has 15 amino acids. Here the CDR3 DNA reads TGTGCCAGCAGCGGCGCGGCAGCGGACACAGATACGCAGTATTTT. Its protein is CASSGAAADTDTQYF.

Ten or more counts support this clonotype. The gene calls are TRBV2 and TRBJ2-1; TRBD1 agrees at 7 bases. The CDR3 covers 12 residues. Germline V gene lookup returns CDR1 SNHLY and CDR2 FYNNEI. V dropped 6 bases and J dropped 10; count of bases not matched to a gene: 6. CDR3 DNA: TGTGCCAGCAGGGTTGACAGGGACGAGCAGTTCTTC. Its translation: CASRVDRDEQFF.

This rearrangement joins TRBV3-1 to TRBJ2-2; D uncertain. Germline assignment: CDR1 LGHDT and CDR2 YNNKEL (reference sequence). This CDR3 region has 15 residues. Between the trimmed V and J ends, which lost 4 bases and 0 bases, there was a span of 9 bases. The CDR3 nucleotides are TGTGCCAGCAGCCCCTGGGCCTCGAACACCGGGGAGCTGTTTTTT. Translated: CASSPWASNTGELFF.

This clonotype showed up many times. V and J are TRBV7-2 and TRBJ2-2; the match to TRBD1 covers 9 bases. The V and J ends lost 5 bases and 3 bases, in that order; junction bases with no gene match: 7. This CDR3 is 16 amino acids long. Per the germline V gene, CDR1 is SGHTA and CDR2 is FQGNSA. In DNA, the CDR3 is TGTGCCAGCAGCCTCCGGACAGGGGAGGACACCGGGGAGCTGTTTTTT. Translating gives CASSLRTGEDTGELFF.

This clonotype was picked up a small number of times. The chain has TRBV6-5 and TRBJ2-3, with a tentative D call TRBD2 (5 bases). The CDR3 is 17 amino acids. CDR1 and CDR2 (germline): MNHEY, SVGAGI. The V end was cut by 4 bases, the J end by 2 bases, with 19 bases between. CDR3 in DNA: TGTGCCAGCAGTTCAAAACTGGACTCCGTACACACAGATACGCAGTATTTT. This sequence encodes CASSSKLDSVHTDTQYF.